This T cell receptor beta chain was sequenced during a study of patients and donors after allogeneic stem cell transplantation. The CDR3 runs 13 residues. Germline V CDR1 and CDR2: SQVTM, ANQGSEA. The junction had 3 bases not matched to a gene; V was cut back by 6 bases and J by 1 base. TCRdb passed the RT-PCR reads through MiXCR, listing each CDR3 protein once. The sample shows about 960,000 distinct CDR3 sequences, roughly 18% of them seen only once. The specimen was blood, either unsorted or a sorted T cell fraction (not recorded which). This clonotype was sampled from a human donor who was either an allogeneic HSCT recipient or a stem cell or donor lymphocyte infusion donor (not recorded which). It is not recorded whose cells these are; they may come from a transplant donor. This rearrangement joins TRBV29-1 to TRBJ1-1; 9 bases are shared with TRBD1. The CDR3 protein is CSVKTGGNTEAFF. The CDR3 DNA reads TGCAGCGTGAAGACAGGGGGGAACACTGAAGCTTTCTTT.